This TCR beta chain was recovered during a study of shared clonotypes between healthy human individuals (TCRdb year 2020). The study in broad terms: A few men and a couple of women, aged 18 to 49 years, made up the cohort. Leukapheresis yielded between about 0.85 and 10 billion PBMCs per donor. Blood TCR repertoires of five healthy adults were deeply sequenced to estimate repertoire size and the extent of clonotype sharing between individuals. For each donor, three plates each were used for CD4 naive and CD4 memory, two plates were used for CD8 naive, and one plate was used for CD8 memory. Libraries were prepared and TCR repertoires were sequenced by different laboratories using diverse techniques, in order to increase sequencing depth and limit assay-specific biases. Beyond this particular receptor, the publication reports: Clonotypes shared by all four sorted-subset donors showed higher generation probabilities than non-shared clonotypes. Sampling was restricted to blood, and TCR repertoires in tissue are likely to differ from TCR repertoires in blood. The genetic and exposure-history diversity represented was limited by the small number of donors. Naive subsets generally had larger estimated clonotype richness than memory subsets. Based on pairwise subsampling, the degree of clonotype sharing among donors was expected to be affected by sequencing depth. Approximately 5% of naive CD4, approximately 3.7% of naive CD8, about 2.1% of memory CD4, and about 0.4% of memory CD8 clonotypes were shared across a few donors. Even with the large sequencing depth, rarefaction of the sorted-subset datasets indicated that sequencing was incomplete.

As concerns this clone: Its antigen has not been determined. Base qualities were left out, and no much larger clone turns up one base away.

The donors were healthy, HIV-negative adults with no recently reported acute infections or vaccinations. Every donor was a Caucasian adult residing in Nashville, Tennessee, USA. CD4+ T cells were enriched through magnetic negative selection, after which naive cells were positively selected on CD45RA and the remaining negative fraction served as the memory subset. Blood was collected by leukapheresis, and PBMCs were isolated by Ficoll-Histopaque density gradient centrifugation and then cryopreserved in liquid nitrogen vapor phase. Purity and quantity of every magnetically sorted T cell population were checked by analytical flow cytometry. From each sorted fraction, genomic DNA was isolated and quantified by UV absorbance on a Nanodrop 2000c. Using the deep immunoSEQ assay, TCR CDR3 regions were amplified from genomic DNA by multiplex PCR. Extracted genomic DNA from each cell subset was spread evenly across all wells of several immunoSEQ 96-well plates, with each plate serving as a replicate. For sorted subsets, 150 to 200 ng genomic DNA, equal to 30,000 to 35,000 T cell genomes, was loaded into each replicate PCR. Purified libraries were quantified with a Qubit 3.0 fluorometer, sized on a Bioanalyzer 2100, and re-quantified with the KAPA Library Quantification kit. A separate single-read 150-cycle Illumina NextSeq 550 flow cell was used to sequence each immunoSEQ 96-well plate. Per the source publication's procedure: The immunoSEQ output contained only junctional sequences without quality scores, so filtering could not match that applied to full-length reads. Sequences were annotated with PyIR, a Python wrapper for IgBLAST v1.9, and V/J genes and CDR3 were assigned using IMGT germline references. Reads with weak V/J assignments (E-value above 1e-6), missing CDR3, stop codons, out-of-frame junctions, or ambiguous translated residues were removed. V3J clonotypes were defined as sequences sharing an identical inferred V gene, J gene, and CDR3 amino acid sequence. To compute the percentage overlap between repertoires, the number of shared unique clonotypes was divided by the size of the smaller repertoire. Three approaches were used to assess repertoire richness: RTK rarefaction, the Chao1 estimator, and Recon v2.1 estimates of unobserved clonotypes. Generation probabilities were computed with OLGA for all TCRbeta clonotypes obtained by the gDNA method from four donors. Drawn from immuneACCESS, this table holds only the in-frame rearrangements with V and J called that TCRdb kept. Clones are partly lost; checked studies trace under half to an unresolved V gene and leave the rest unexplained. From that table come the V and J calls and clone size; the DNA was used to work out D and trimming. Here the sample has 600,000 to 800,000 clones; roughly two thirds occur a single time. Under 2% of the sample comes from the top ten.

Relative to germline, V is missing 2 bases and J is missing 2 bases, with 7 bases of the junction outside any gene match. The germline V gene (reference sequence) specifies SEHNR as CDR1 and FQNEAQ as CDR2. The CDR3, cysteine through phenylalanine, is 17 amino acids long. This entry keeps only the CDR3 DNA: 51 bases, framed from base 1. The sample taken for sequencing was memory CD4+ T cells sorted from blood. The sample's cell subset or site label is to be understood as: CD45RA-negative fraction. This clonotype was sampled from a woman aged 30 to 39 in good health. The chain links TRBV7-9 with TRBJ2-7; the junction holds 12 bases that match TRBD1. Here the CDR3 is given as CASSLRPGQGATYEQYF. The base sequence is TGTGCCAGCAGCTTAAGACCGGGACAGGGGGCCACCTACGAGCAGTACTTC.